The rows below give T cell receptor beta chains drawn from one sample of a study of long-term antiretroviral therapy in people with HIV. TCRdb keeps only in-frame clones here, not all; method: immunoSEQ multiplex PCR. The table lists over 25,000 clones, 75% to 90% of them singletons. The specimen was unsorted PBMCs, collected almost 2.9 years after starting antiretroviral therapy. The origin of the receptors is a man aged 30 to 45 with HIV. Each CDR3 is given with its conserved first and last residue. A D gene is named only where the DNA matches it firmly. Part of the rows lack a size; the others show once, few, many or a class for expanded clones.

.	TRBV14	TRBJ2-2	once	CASSWGASRMGGELFF	TGTGCCAGCAGCTGGGGGGCCTCCCGGATGGGGGGGGAGCTGTTTTTT
TRBD1	TRBV5-1	TRBJ2-1	.	CASSLGQGRMSSYNEQFF	TGCGCCAGCAGCTTGGGACAGGGGCGAATGAGCTCCTACAATGAGCAGTTCTTC
.	TRBV6-5	TRBJ1-2	.	CASSYQTGYGYTF	TGTGCCAGCAGTTACCAAACAGGGTATGGCTACACCTTC
.	TRBV5-4	TRBJ2-5	.	CASSLEGGGPRETQYF	TGTGCCAGCAGCTTGGAAGGGGGAGGGCCGCGGGAGACCCAGTACTTC
TRBD2	TRBV5-8	TRBJ2-5	.	CASSRNNRGGGETQYF	TGTGCCAGCAGTCGTAATAACAGAGGCGGGGGAGAGACCCAGTACTTC
.	TRBV9	TRBJ1-1	.	CASSSDGVMNTEAFF	TGTGCCAGCAGCTCAGACGGGGTAATGAACACTGAAGCTTTCTTT
.	TRBV18	TRBJ1-4	.	CASSRNQRDEKLFF	TGTGCCAGCTCACGAAACCAACGGGATGAAAAACTGTTTTTT
.	TRBV19	TRBJ2-5	.	CASSIGGAIQETQYF	TGTGCCAGTAGTATAGGGGGGGCTATCCAAGAGACCCAGTACTTC
.	TRBV9	TRBJ2-5	.	CASSVGAAQETQYF	TGTGCCAGCAGCGTAGGGGCGGCTCAAGAGACCCAGTACTTC
.	TRBV27	TRBJ2-7	once	CASSSRVTGLGIEQYF	TGTGCCAGCAGTTCCAGGGTAACAGGTCTCGGAATCGAGCAGTACTTC
.	TRBV7-8	TRBJ1-4	once	CASSFESNGDEKLFF	TGTGCCAGCAGCTTCGAAAGCAACGGGGATGAAAAACTGTTTTTT
TRBD2	TRBV27	TRBJ2-7	.	CASSGTSSYEQYF	TGTGCCAGCAGTGGGACTAGCTCCTACGAGCAGTACTTC
TRBD1	TRBV5-4	TRBJ2-3	.	CASSSQQGAGDTQYF	TGTGCCAGCAGCTCTCAACAGGGGGCAGGCGATACGCAGTATTTT
.	TRBV2	TRBJ2-4	medium-sized	CASSLDKNIQYF	TGTGCCAGCAGTCTGGACAAAAACATTCAGTACTTC
.	TRBV10-3	TRBJ1-6	.	CAISESGRDIAPLHF	TGTGCCATCAGTGAGTCGGGCAGGGACATTGCGCCCCTCCACTTT
.	TRBV4-3	TRBJ1-4	.	CASSQDGGYNEKLFF	TGCGCCAGCAGCCAAGATGGAGGGTATAATGAAAAACTGTTTTTT
.	TRBV9	TRBJ2-5	.	CASGAGAYQETQYF	TGTGCCAGCGGGGCGGGGGCGTACCAAGAGACCCAGTACTTC
TRBD1	TRBV28	TRBJ2-7	.	CASSRQGVSYEQYF	TGTGCCAGCAGCAGACAGGGGGTCTCCTACGAGCAGTACTTC
TRBD1	TRBV27	TRBJ1-2	.	CASTPDRGDFYGYTF	TGTGCCAGCACCCCGGACAGGGGCGACTTCTATGGCTACACCTTC
.	TRBV19	TRBJ1-1	.	CASTRTVNTEAFF	TGTGCCAGTACCCGGACGGTGAACACTGAAGCTTTCTTT
.	TRBV9	TRBJ1-1	.	CASSVFKNTEAFF	TGTGCCAGCAGCGTTTTTAAGAACACTGAAGCTTTCTTT
TRBD2	TRBV9	TRBJ2-1	.	CASTPAGGLNEQFF	TGTGCCAGCACCCCGGCGGGAGGGTTGAATGAGCAGTTCTTC
.	TRBV7-9	TRBJ1-4	.	CASRYSGENEKLFF	TGTGCCAGCAGATACTCAGGTGAAAATGAAAAACTGTTTTTT
.	TRBV6-6	TRBJ2-5	.	CASSSSTSQETQYF	TGTGCCAGCAGCTCCTCCACTAGCCAAGAGACCCAGTACTTC
TRBD2	TRBV28	TRBJ2-7	once	CASRSGTSYEQYF	TGTGCCAGCAGATCCGGGACTAGCTACGAGCAGTACTTC
TRBD2	TRBV7-2	TRBJ2-3	.	CASSHTSEWDTQYF	TGTGCCAGCAGCCATACTAGCGAGTGGGATACGCAGTATTTT
TRBD1	TRBV5-1	TRBJ2-2	.	CASSPGQAGGELFF	TGCGCCAGCAGCCCGGGACAGGCGGGCGGGGAGCTGTTTTTT
.	TRBV7-9	TRBJ2-1	.	CASSPRPDLRVNEQFF	TGTGCCAGCAGCCCTCGTCCGGACCTGAGGGTCAATGAGCAGTTCTTC
.	TRBV15	TRBJ1-2	.	CATSRVGPYGYTF	TGTGCCACCAGCAGAGTAGGGCCCTATGGCTACACCTTC
TRBD2	TRBV10-1	TRBJ2-1	.	CASSTGTSGRREQFF	TGCGCCAGCAGTACCGGGACTAGCGGGAGGAGGGAGCAGTTCTTC
.	TRBV10-3	TRBJ2-7	once	CAISRDSYEQYF	TGTGCCATCAGTCGCGACAGCTACGAGCAGTACTTC
.	TRBV6-5	TRBJ1-1	.	CASSQENRDTEAFF	TGTGCCAGCAGTCAAGAAAACAGGGACACTGAAGCTTTCTTT